One sample yielded the 26 T cell receptor beta chains listed below, sequenced in a study of T-cell reconstitution after alpha-beta-depleted transplantation in children. Unique molecular identifiers were incorporated when the TCRbeta library was constructed. One entry per CDR3 protein results from TCRdb running MiXCR on the PCR reads. The sample contains 450,000 to 700,000 distinct CDR3 sequences, over 25% of which appear only once. This specimen consisted of PBMCs, obtained before TCRalphabeta/CD19-depleted stem cell transplant. The receptors stem from a boy younger than two with Wiskott-Aldrich syndrome, due to receive a stem cell transplant.

The rearrangement uses TRBV7-2 and TRBJ2-5, with 12 nucleotides matching TRBD1. The CDR3 totals 15 residues. Germline loops: CDR1 SGHTA, CDR2 FQGNSA. V lost 5 bases, J lost 3 bases, and 4 bases stayed unmatched. DNA of the CDR3: TGTGCCAGCAGCCCGGGACAGGGGGCGGAAGAGACCCAGTACTTC. Translated, it gives CASSPGQGAEETQYF. The whole variable domain, remainder taken from reference TRBV7-2 and TRBJ2-5, is GAGVSQSPSNKVTEKGKDVELRCDPISGHTALYWYRQSLGQGLEFLIYFQGNSAPDKSGLPSDRFSAERTGGSVSTLTIQRTQQEDSAVYLCASSPGQGAEETQYFGPGTRLLVL.

This clonotype showed up just a few times. The chain links TRBV12-3 or TRBV12-4 to TRBJ2-2; D is tentatively TRBD1 or TRBD2 (5 bases each). The V gene lost 10 bases and the J gene lost 5 bases, with 17 bases spanning the gap. CDR3 size: 14 residues. The CDR3 here is CATRDGEITGELFF. The CDR3 DNA reads as TGTGCCACCCGGGACGGGGAGATAACCGGGGAGCTGTTTTTT.

The J gene is TRBJ2-3, the V gene TRBV13, with TRBD1 identical over 9 bases. The CDR3 runs to 14 residues. J gave up 5 bases and V 3 bases, and 3 bases lay outside the gene matches. From germline, CDR1 is PRHDT and CDR2 FYEKMQ (reference sequence). Written as DNA, the CDR3 is TGTGCCAGCAGCTTCGGACAGGGGCAAGATACGCAGTATTTT. This gives the protein CASSFGQGQDTQYF.

The chain links TRBV19 to TRBJ2-1, with 7 bases fitting TRBD2. The V and J ends lost 4 bases and 3 bases, in that order; junction bases with no gene match: 9. The CDR3 is 16 residues long. Per the germline V gene, CDR1 is LNHDA and CDR2 is SQIVND (reference sequence). Here the CDR3 DNA reads TGTGCCAGTAGTAGCGTACAAGGACTAGGCTACAATGAGCAGTTCTTC. Its protein is CASSSVQGLGYNEQFF.

The chain combines TRBV15 with TRBJ2-3; 7 bases align to TRBD1. Germline V CDR1 and CDR2: LNHNV, YYDKDF (reference sequence). The J segment lost 1 base and the V segment lost 9 bases, leaving 10 bases of the junction unmatched. CDR3 length: 15 residues. The chain's CDR3 is CATSRRTGGTDTQYF. CDR3 DNA sequence: TGTGCCACAAGCCGGAGGACAGGCGGCACAGATACGCAGTATTTT.

The CDR3 DNA reads TGTGCCAGCAGCCAGGAGCTAGCGGGAGCAGATACGCAGTATTTT. Its protein is CASSQELAGADTQYF. The chain is built from TRBV4-2 and TRBJ2-3, with 10 bases aligning to TRBD2. Germline V gives CDR1 LGHNA, CDR2 YNFKEQ. The CDR3 contains 15 residues. V lost 3 bases and J lost 4; bases outside the gene matches: 4.

This clonotype was detected only a few times. The chain is built from TRBV12-3 or TRBV12-4 and TRBJ2-5; D may correspond to TRBD1 or TRBD2 (5 bases each). Trimming removed 5 bases at V and 7 bases at J, with 23 bases between. The CDR3 runs to 16 residues. This CDR3 is CASSLARAVNGATQYF. The DNA of the CDR3 is TGTGCCAGCAGTCTTGCCAGGGCGGTCAACGGGGCGACCCAGTACTTC.

This clonotype was detected a few times. This chain connects TRBV7-2 to TRBJ2-7; possibly TRBD1 or TRBD2 for D (5 bases each). CDR3 length equals 14 residues. CDR1 is SGHTA, CDR2 FQGNSA, per germline. V was pared by 5 bases and J by 2 bases, with 13 bases between. In DNA, the CDR3 is TGTGCCAGCAGCCGCCGGGACGGGACCTACGAGCAGTACTTC. Translated, it gives CASSRRDGTYEQYF.

The chain uses TRBV28 and TRBJ2-2, with D perhaps TRBD2 (6 bases). The CDR3 is made up of 13 amino acids. V lost 6 bases and J 7 bases, leaving 12 bases between the germline ends. Germline CDR1 reads MDHEN; CDR2 reads SYDVKM. The CDR3 loop is CASRKGGSGELFF. In DNA form, the CDR3 reads TGTGCCAGCAGGAAGGGAGGCAGCGGGGAGCTGTTTTTT. Full variable domain (outside the CDR3, taken from reference TRBV28 and TRBJ2-2): DVKVTQSSRYLVKRTGEKVFLECVQDMDHENMFWYRQDPGLGLRLIYFSYDVKMKEKGDIPEGYSVSREKKERFSLILESASTNQTSMYLCASRKGGSGELFFGEGSRLTVL.

The chain recombines TRBV12-3 or TRBV12-4 with TRBJ2-1; 9 bases match TRBD2. There are 16 residues in the CDR3. Trimming removed 3 bases from V and 9 bases from J; junction bases left unmatched: 12. The CDR3 loop is CASSFDGSGRNGEQFF. CDR3 in DNA: TGTGCCAGCAGTTTCGACGGGAGCGGGAGGAATGGTGAGCAGTTCTTC.

Notes on this clonotype: At one end, the junction sequence differs from germline, possibly due to a read error. The chain joins TRBV20-1 to TRBJ2-3, with 12 bases aligning to TRBD2. The germline V gene encodes CDR1 DFQATT and CDR2 SNEGSKA (reference sequence). The CDR3 has 17 residues. CDR3 protein: CCASYLAGGPFTDTQYF. The CDR3 coding sequence is TGCTGTGCTAGTTATCTAGCGGGAGGGCCTTTCACAGATACGCAGTATTTT.

The chain links TRBV11-2 to TRBJ2-1, with 11 bases aligning to TRBD2. Unmatched junction bases numbered 15, after V lost 5 bases and J lost 0 bases. Germline CDR1 and CDR2: SGHAT and FQNNGV. The CDR3 is 20 residues long. CDR3 residues: CASSRPLAGDQMSSYNEQFF. CDR3 in DNA: TGTGCCAGCAGCCGACCACTAGCGGGAGATCAGATGAGCTCCTACAATGAGCAGTTCTTC.

A note on this clonotype: The junction shows a germline mismatch at one end, possibly a read error. The chain has TRBV29-1 and TRBJ2-7, with TRBD1 as a possible D gene (5 bases). CDR3 length: 11 residues. Germline loops: CDR1 SQVTM, CDR2 ANQGSEA. CDR3 nucleotides: TGCAGCGTTGAAGTTGGTCGAAACAGGTGGTTC. Translating it yields CSVEVGRNRWF.

This chain uses TRBV30 with TRBJ1-3; possibly TRBD1 for D (5 bases). Trimming took 5 bases from V and 3 from J, leaving 11 bases between them. CDR1 and CDR2 (germline): GTSNPN, SVGIG (reference sequence). CDR3 size: 13 residues. This chain's CDR3 is CAWASGLGNTIYF. The CDR3 DNA is TGTGCCTGGGCCTCAGGGCTTGGAAACACCATATATTTT.

The chain recombines TRBV5-1 with TRBJ1-1, with 8 nucleotides matching TRBD1. The junction had 7 bases not matched to a gene; V was cut back by 4 bases and J by 5 bases. Germline V gene data show CDR1 as SGHRS and CDR2 as YFSETQ. The CDR3 sequence is 14 residues long. The CDR3 protein is CASSKDRAPTEAFF. The CDR3 DNA reads as TGCGCCAGCAGCAAGGACAGGGCCCCGACTGAAGCTTTCTTT. The full variable domain, its missing parts supplied by reference TRBV5-1 and TRBJ1-1, is KAGVTQTPRYLIKTRGQQVTLSCSPISGHRSVSWYQQTPGQGLQFLFEYFSETQRNKGNFPGRFSGRQFSNSRSEMNVSTLELGDSALYLCASSKDRAPTEAFFGQGTRLTVV.

The chain is built from TRBV6-2 or TRBV6-3 and TRBJ2-7; the match to TRBD1 covers 8 bases. The CDR3 extends over 17 amino acids. V gave up 4 bases and J gave up 3 bases; unmatched junction bases: 14. Germline V gene lookup returns CDR1 MNHEY and CDR2 SVGEGT. The CDR3 DNA reads as TGTGCCAGCAGTTCCCCGATGGACAGGGATACTTACTACGAGCAGTACTTC. Protein product: CASSSPMDRDTYYEQYF.

The rearrangement joins TRBV30 to TRBJ2-7; D not certain. Deletions cut 7 bases from V and 1 base from J, with 23 bases between. The CDR3 covers 16 residues. Germline CDR1 is GTSNPN and CDR2 is SVGIG (reference sequence). In DNA, the CDR3 is TGTGCCTACTCAAGGCGAGGAAATTTTAGATCCTACGAGCAGTACTTC. It translates to CAYSRRGNFRSYEQYF.

J is TRBJ2-7 and V is TRBV10-3; TRBD2 matches 12 bases. The ends lost 3 bases at V and 5 bases at J; junction bases unmatched: 8. The germline V gene encodes CDR1 ENHRY and CDR2 SYGVKD. This CDR3 has 16 residues. CDR3 sequence reads: CAISELRTSGNHEQYF. CDR3 bases: TGTGCCATCAGTGAACTCAGGACTAGCGGGAACCACGAGCAGTACTTC.

This clonotype was seen a few times. CDR3 sequence (DNA): TGCAGCGTTGAAACAGGGGCAGAAGAGACCCAGTACTTC. It yields the protein CSVETGAEETQYF. The V and J genes are TRBV29-1 and TRBJ2-5, with 7 nucleotides matching TRBD1. The germline V gene encodes CDR1 SQVTM and CDR2 ANQGSEA. The V and J ends lost 2 bases and 3 bases, in that order; junction bases with no gene match: 3. There are 13 residues in the CDR3.

In this sample, this clonotype turned up a few times. The chain has TRBV29-1 and TRBJ2-1; TRBD1 agrees at 7 bases. Germline V lookup: CDR1 SQVTM, CDR2 ANQGSEA. J lost 1 base, V lost 5 bases, and 5 bases had no gene match. This CDR3 spans 14 amino acids. The CDR3 protein is CSVSQDRSYNEQFF. In DNA, the CDR3 is TGCAGCGTTTCCCAGGACAGGTCCTACAATGAGCAGTTCTTC.

This clonotype has a handful of counts. The V call is TRBV12-3 or TRBV12-4, the J call TRBJ1-2; possible D gene TRBD1, 5 bases. V was pared by 4 bases and J by 1 base, with 19 bases between. This CDR3 is 17 amino acids long. The CDR3 nucleotides read TGTGCCAGCAGTTCGTTACCTTCTGGGGGATTTAACTATGGCTACACCTTC. This translates into CASSSLPSGGFNYGYTF.

The table lists this clonotype with a few counts. The chain is built from TRBV5-6 and TRBJ2-1, with 12 bases lining up with TRBD1. Germline loops: CDR1 SGHDT, CDR2 YYEEEE. J was trimmed by 5 bases and V by 4 bases; bases with no gene match: 7. CDR3 length equals 16 residues. CDR3 region: CASSLGQGAVNNEQFF. The CDR3 DNA follows: TGTGCCAGCAGCCTGGGACAGGGGGCGGTAAACAATGAGCAGTTCTTC.

This clonotype has a handful of counts. One end of the junction is discordant with germline, which a read error may explain. V usage is TRBV5-1 and J usage is TRBJ2-2, with D unclear. Germline values: CDR1 SGHRS, CDR2 YFSETQ. This CDR3 is 15 amino acids long. Written as DNA, the CDR3 is TGCGCCATCAGCTTGGCCCCCATTAACACCGGGGAGCTGTTTTTT. The encoded protein is CAISLAPINTGELFF.

This sequence joins TRBV5-1 and TRBJ1-6; D gene ambiguous. Looked up from germline, CDR1 is SGHRS and CDR2 is YFSETQ. Trimming pared 5 bases from V and 8 bases from J, leaving 11 bases between. The CDR3 consists of 13 residues. For the CDR3, the DNA is TGCGCCAGCAGGATGGGAGAGGATTCACCCCTCCACTTT. This gives the protein CASRMGEDSPLHF.

The chain recombines TRBV28 with TRBJ2-2; maybe TRBD1 (5 bases). The CDR3 totals 17 residues. V lost 3 bases and J 0 bases, leaving 14 bases between the germline ends. Germline CDR1 MDHEN, CDR2 SYDVKM. This chain's CDR3 is CASSFFQWGSNTGELFF. DNA for the CDR3: TGTGCCAGCAGTTTTTTTCAATGGGGCTCGAACACCGGGGAGCTGTTTTTT.

The chain links TRBV7-9 to TRBJ2-1; D is perhaps TRBD2 (5 bases). V lost 5 bases and J lost 2, with 16 bases in between. There are 16 residues in the CDR3. Germline V gene lookup returns CDR1 SEHNR and CDR2 FQNEAQ (reference sequence). CDR3 sequence: CASSDTLPTTYNEQFF. In DNA form, the CDR3 reads TGTGCCAGCAGCGACACCCTACCGACTACCTACAATGAGCAGTTCTTC. Full variable domain (outside the CDR3, taken from reference TRBV7-9 and TRBJ2-1): DTGVSQNPRHKITKRGQNVTFRCDPISEHNRLYWYRQTLGQGPEFLTYFQNEAQLEKSRLLSDRFSAERPKGSFSTLEIQRTEQGDSAMYLCASSDTLPTTYNEQFFGPGTRLTVL.